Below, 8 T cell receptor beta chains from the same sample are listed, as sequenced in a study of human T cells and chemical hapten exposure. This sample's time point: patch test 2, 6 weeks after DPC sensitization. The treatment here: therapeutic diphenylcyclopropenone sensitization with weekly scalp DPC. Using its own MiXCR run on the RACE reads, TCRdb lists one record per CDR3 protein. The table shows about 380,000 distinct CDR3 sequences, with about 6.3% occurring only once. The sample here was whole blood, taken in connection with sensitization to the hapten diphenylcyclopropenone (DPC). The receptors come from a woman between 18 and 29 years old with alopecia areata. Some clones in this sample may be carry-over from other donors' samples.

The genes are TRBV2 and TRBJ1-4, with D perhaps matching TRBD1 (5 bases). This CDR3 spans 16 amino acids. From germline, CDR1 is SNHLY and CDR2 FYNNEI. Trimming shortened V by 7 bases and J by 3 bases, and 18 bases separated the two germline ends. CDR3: CASTQSGLGPNEKLFF. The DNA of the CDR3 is TGTGCCAGCACCCAGTCAGGGTTGGGCCCTAATGAAAAACTGTTTTTT.

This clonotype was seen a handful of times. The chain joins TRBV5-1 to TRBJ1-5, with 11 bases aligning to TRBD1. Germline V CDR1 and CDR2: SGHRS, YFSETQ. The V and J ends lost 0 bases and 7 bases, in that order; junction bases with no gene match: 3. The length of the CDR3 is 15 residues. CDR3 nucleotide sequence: TGCGCCAGCAGCTTGGAAGGGACAGGGGGGCAGCCCCAGCATTTT. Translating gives CASSLEGTGGQPQHF.

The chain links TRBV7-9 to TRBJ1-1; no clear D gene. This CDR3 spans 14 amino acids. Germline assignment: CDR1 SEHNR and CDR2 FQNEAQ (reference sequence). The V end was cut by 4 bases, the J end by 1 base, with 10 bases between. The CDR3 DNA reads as TGTGCCAGCAGCTACGGACCGTCGAACACTGAAGCTTTCTTT. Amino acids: CASSYGPSNTEAFF.

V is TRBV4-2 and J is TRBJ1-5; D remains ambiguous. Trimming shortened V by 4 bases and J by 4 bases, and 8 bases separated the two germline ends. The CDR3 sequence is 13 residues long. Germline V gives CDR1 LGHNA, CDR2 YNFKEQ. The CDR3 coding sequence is TGTGCCAGCAGCCCGACTAGGAATCAGCCCCAGCATTTT. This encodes CASSPTRNQPQHF.

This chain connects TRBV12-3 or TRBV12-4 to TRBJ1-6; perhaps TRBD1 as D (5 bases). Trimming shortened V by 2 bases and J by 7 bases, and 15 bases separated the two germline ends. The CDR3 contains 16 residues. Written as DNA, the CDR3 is TGTGCCAGCAGTTTATATGATCCCGGGACCAATTCACCCCTCCACTTT. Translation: CASSLYDPGTNSPLHF.

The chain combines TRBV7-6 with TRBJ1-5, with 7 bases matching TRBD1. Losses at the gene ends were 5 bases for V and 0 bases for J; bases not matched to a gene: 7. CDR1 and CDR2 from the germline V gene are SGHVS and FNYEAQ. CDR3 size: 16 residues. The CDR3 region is CASSLGQPYSNQPQHF. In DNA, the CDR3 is TGTGCCAGCAGCCTGGGACAGCCTTATAGCAATCAGCCCCAGCATTTT. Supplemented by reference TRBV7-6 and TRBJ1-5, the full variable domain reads GAGVSQSPRYKVTKRGQDVALRCDPISGHVSLYWYRQALGQGPEFLTYFNYEAQQDKSGLPNDRFSAERPEGSISTLTIQRTEQRDSAMYRCASSLGQPYSNQPQHFGDGTRLSIL.

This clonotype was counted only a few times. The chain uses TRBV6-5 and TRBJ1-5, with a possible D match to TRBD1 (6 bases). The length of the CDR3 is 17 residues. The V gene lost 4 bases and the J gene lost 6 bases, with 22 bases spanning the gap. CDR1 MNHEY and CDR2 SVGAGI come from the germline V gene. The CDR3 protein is CASSSKGGGQGGQPQHF. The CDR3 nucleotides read TGTGCCAGCAGTTCAAAAGGTGGGGGGCAGGGCGGTCAGCCCCAGCATTTT.

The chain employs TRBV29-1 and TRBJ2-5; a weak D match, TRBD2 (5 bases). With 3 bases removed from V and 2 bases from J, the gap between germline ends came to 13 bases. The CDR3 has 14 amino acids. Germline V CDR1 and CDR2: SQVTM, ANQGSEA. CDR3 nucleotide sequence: TGCAGCGTTGATGAGCGGATAACTCAAGAGACCCAGTACTTC. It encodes CSVDERITQETQYF. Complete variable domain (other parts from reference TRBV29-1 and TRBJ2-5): SAVISQKPSRDICQRGTSLTIQCQVDSQVTMMFWYRQQPGQSLTLIATANQGSEATYESGFVIDKFPISRPNLTFSTLTVSNMSPEDSSIYLCSVDERITQETQYFGPGTRLLVL.